Following are 10 T cell receptor beta chains from one sample sequenced in a study of human T cells and chemical hapten exposure. TCRdb recomputed calls from the RACE reads with MiXCR, one row per CDR3 protein. The repertoire consists of about 100,000 distinct CDR3 sequences, with around 10% occurring once and the leading ten covering 2.5% to 3.5%. Time point indicated: patch test 2, 6 weeks after DPC sensitization. The treatment here: therapeutic diphenylcyclopropenone sensitization with weekly scalp DPC. The specimen comprised whole blood, sampled in connection with sensitization to the hapten diphenylcyclopropenone (DPC). The receptors come from a woman aged 35 to 49 with alopecia areata. Some clones in this sample may be carry-over from other donors' samples.

This clonotype came up a few times. This sequence joins TRBV7-2 and TRBJ2-3; 9 nucleotides match TRBD2. Looked up from germline, CDR1 is SGHTA and CDR2 is FQGNSA. This CDR3 is 14 amino acids long. Trimming took 7 bases from V and 4 from J; bases not matched to a gene: 6. The CDR3 DNA follows: TGTGCCAGCATTTGGCGGGGGGGCCCAGATACGCAGTATTTT. This codes for CASIWRGGPDTQYF.

This clonotype was observed a handful of times. The chain couples TRBV7-2 to TRBJ1-2; 8 bases map to TRBD1. V gave up 5 bases and J gave up 6 bases; unmatched junction bases: 11. CDR1 is SGHTA, CDR2 FQGNSA, per germline. This CDR3 spans 15 amino acids. The CDR3 reads CASSPAIGTGHGYTF. The CDR3 nucleotides are TGTGCCAGCAGCCCAGCGATCGGGACAGGCCATGGCTACACCTTC.

This clonotype was counted a few times. V usage is TRBV20-1 and J usage is TRBJ1-5; D is unresolved. CDR1 DFQATT and CDR2 SNEGSKA come from the germline V gene (reference sequence). CDR3 length equals 12 residues. Trimming stripped 3 bases from V and 4 bases from J, with 7 bases between. The CDR3 region is CSASFGNQPQHF. The CDR3 coding sequence is TGCAGTGCTAGTTTCGGAAATCAGCCCCAGCATTTT.

This clonotype was seen a few times. V gene TRBV4-3 combines with J gene TRBJ1-1; D is uncertain. With 0 bases removed from V and 3 bases from J, the gap between germline ends came to 5 bases. The CDR3 covers 13 residues. Germline V gives CDR1 LGHNA, CDR2 YSLEER. CDR3 sequence: CASSQDYHTEAFF. CDR3 DNA: TGCGCCAGCAGCCAAGATTATCACACTGAAGCTTTCTTT.

J is TRBJ1-6 and V is TRBV27; 9 bases align to TRBD1. V lost 7 bases and J lost 10; bases outside the gene matches: 14. The germline V gene has CDR1 MNHEY and CDR2 SMNVEV (reference sequence). The CDR3 spans 16 residues. The CDR3 spells CASIKDANRGRSPLHF. The CDR3 nucleotides are TGTGCCAGCATTAAGGATGCCAACAGGGGGCGGTCACCCCTCCACTTT.

The chain combines TRBV7-8 with TRBJ2-7; D may match TRBD1 or TRBD2 (5 bases each). Germline-derived CDR1 and CDR2 are SGHVS and FQNEAQ. The CDR3 has 15 residues. Trimming left V 5 bases short and J 1 base short, with 15 bases between. CDR3 sequence: CASSGGGHGSYEQYF. CDR3 sequence (DNA): TGTGCCAGCAGCGGGGGTGGACACGGGTCCTACGAGCAGTACTTC.

The chain employs TRBV4-3 and TRBJ2-1; 14 bases are shared with TRBD2. The CDR3 covers 17 residues. With V trimmed by 1 base and J by 9 bases, 8 bases remained unmatched. Germline CDR1 and CDR2: LGHNA and YSLEER. The CDR3 DNA reads as TGCGCCAGCAGCCAAGTGGGCGCGACTAGCGGGAGGGGTGAGCAGTTCTTC. This sequence encodes CASSQVGATSGRGEQFF.

This clonotype was counted ten times or more. This chain uses TRBV7-6 with TRBJ1-5; D possibly corresponds to TRBD1 (6 bases). In germline, CDR1 is SGHVS, CDR2 FNYEAQ. The V end was cut by 5 bases, the J end by 0 bases, with 14 bases between. The CDR3 length is 16 residues. The CDR3 spells CASSPKQGFSNQPQHF. The CDR3 nucleotides read TGTGCCAGCAGCCCCAAACAGGGATTTAGCAATCAGCCCCAGCATTTT.

The chain links TRBV4-3 to TRBJ2-1, with 7 bases fitting TRBD1. The germline V gene has CDR1 LGHNA and CDR2 YSLEER. The CDR3 consists of 13 residues. Germline trimming cut 4 bases from V and 10 bases from J; bases unmatched to any gene: 7. Here the CDR3 reads CASSPETGLEQFF. The CDR3, as DNA: TGCGCCAGCAGCCCCGAGACAGGGTTGGAGCAGTTCTTC.

This clonotype was counted a few times. V gene TRBV11-2 combines with J gene TRBJ2-2, with no clear D. This CDR3 contains 16 residues. The germline gives CDR1 SGHAT, CDR2 FQNNGV. V was shortened by 4 bases and J by 4 bases, with 16 bases between the two germline ends. The CDR3 DNA follows: TGTGCCAGCAGCTGGGATGGGTGGTTACCCACCGGGGAGCTGTTTTTT. This translates into CASSWDGWLPTGELFF.